The clone carrying this T cell receptor (beta chain) was picked up one time. Clones were sequenced by immunoSEQ multiplex PCR, and TCRdb holds only the in-frame ones, with some missing. This sample has around 25,000 clones; approximately 90% occur once, and the top ten carry approximately 30%. The treatment was: preoperative locoregional IRX-2 cytokine immunotherapy. Patients received preoperative, locoregional IRX-2 cytokine immunotherapy in a phase Ib study. This sample is part of a study of preoperative IRX-2 immunotherapy in early breast cancer. After removal of 2 bases from V and 5 bases from J, the junction contained 6 bases not matched to a gene. Germline CDR1 reads KGHSH; CDR2 reads LQKENI. The length of the CDR3 is 15 residues.

The V gene is TRBV18, the J gene TRBJ1-5; 7 nucleotides line up with TRBD1. This material consisted of tumor tissue, taken after IRX-2 immunotherapy. This TCR was sampled from a human donor with breast cancer. Here the CDR3 reads CASSPGQASHQPQHF. The DNA for the CDR3 is TGTGCCAGCTCACCAGGACAGGCCTCTCATCAGCCCCAGCATTTT.